This T cell receptor beta chain was identified during a study of vaccination effects on CD4 cells after COVID-19 (dated 2022 in TCRdb). About the investigation overall: To identify antigen-specific CD4+ T cell clonotypes by their expansion, the ViraFEST assay first stimulated PBMC with viral peptide pools and then applied TCR sequencing. After vaccination, three convalescent patients were sampled at an early time point (day +14) and at a late time point (day +241, +227 and +161, respectively). Post-vaccine samples across the study were collected a median of 72 days after the second dose, with a range of 14 to 241. A few million PBMC per well were cultured in IMDM with about 4.6% human AB serum, 10 IU/ml IL-2 and gentamicin, plus 10 ug/ml peptides. The study compared SARS-CoV-2 spike-specific CD4+ TCR repertoires before and after mRNA vaccination in COVID-19 convalescent patients and infection-naive vaccine recipients. Cultures from other donors in the study were sequenced using the Oncomine TCR Beta short-read assay on an Illumina iSeq 100. The full study included roughly 11 COVID-19 convalescent patients and a few SARS-CoV-2-naive healthy vaccine recipients.

Worth noting for this clone: No antigen is known for it. No per-base quality is available; no much larger clone lies one base away.

V lost 0 bases and J lost 10 bases; the stretch between them is 14 bases long. According to the germline V gene, CDR1 reads SGHDT and CDR2 reads YYEEEE. The CDR3, from cysteine to phenylalanine, totals 15 residues. Kept here is only the CDR3 DNA, which spans 45 bases and is read in frame from base 1. The paper as a whole reports these results and caveats: The study was limited by a small number of convalescent patients and lacked early post-infection timepoints. At late post-vaccination timepoints, both infection-induced and vaccine-induced clones showed marked clonal contraction, consistent with waning T cell responses. For convalescent patients, new clones induced by the vaccine made up most of the post-vaccine spike-reactive repertoire, and these new clones were largely distinct from the clones induced by infection.

The library was prepared using the immunoSEQ multiplex PCR assay. TCR beta CDR3 sequencing was performed on DNA from the cultured, isolated CD4+ T cells. From the authors' description of their analysis: Non-productive TCR sequences were removed, reads were trimmed to the CDR3 region, and CDR3s of at least 7 amino acids were retained. Antigen-specific clonotypes were identified with the MANAFEST web app by comparing expansion in peptide wells against reference cultures. For clones to be considered positive, expansion at FDR<0.05 versus reference and all other wells, an odds ratio above 5, and a frequency above 0.1% in two replicate wells were required. A clonotype was called cross-reactive if it was significantly expanded both in SARS-CoV-2 spike wells and in at least one common cold coronavirus spike condition. CDR3 similarity was assessed by Levenshtein distance using the stringdist R package, and unrooted trees were constructed with ape in R 3.6.1. Not all clones reach the TCRdb copy of this immuneACCESS table, which keeps in-frame sequences only. Checked studies attribute under half of the gap to unresolved V genes and leave the rest unexplained. V and J calls and clone size are as listed in that table; D and trimming were resolved from the DNA. A total of some 50,000 clones appear in this sample, about 74% of them only once. In total, the top ten clones hold around 5% of the sample.

After around 11 days of culture, CD4+ T cells were isolated with the EasySep CD4+ T cell isolation kit. Convalescent patients had PCR-confirmed SARS-CoV-2 infection between March and December 2020, before Alpha, Beta and Delta variants emerged in the United States. Each participant received two doses of an mRNA SARS-CoV-2 vaccine, either BNT162b2 or mRNA-1273. Half of the culture medium was replaced with fresh IL-2-containing medium on days 3 and 7. Unless otherwise noted, each peptide stimulation condition was cultured in triplicate wells. Using Ficoll-Paque Plus gradient centrifugation, PBMC were separated from whole blood and then either used fresh or cryopreserved at -140C. The QIAamp micro DNA kit was used to extract genomic DNA from the cultured CD4+ T cells.

The sequence links TRBV5-6 to TRBJ1-6, with the D gene not clear enough to name. Sequencing used CD4+ T cells from PBMCs cultured without peptide, obtained after COVID-19 vaccination. The source of this sequence is a human donor who had a prior SARS-CoV-2 infection. The nucleotides read TGTGCCAGCAGCTTGGCCGGAGGGTTGAGGTCACCCCTCCACTTT. It encodes CASSLAGGLRSPLHF.